These 7 T cell receptor beta chains were all obtained from the same sample, sequenced in a study of T-cell memory formation after mild COVID-19. TCRdb re-called the 5' RACE reads through MiXCR, storing one row per CDR3 protein. The table includes 200,000 to 300,000 distinct CDR3 sequences, about a sixth detected once. The sample taken for sequencing was PBMCs or a T cell subset sorted from them (not recorded which). These receptors were obtained from a man aged 18 to 35 who had mild COVID-19 (a few samples of this study predate the infection). Cell type and time point are not known.

This clonotype was seen more than once but under ten times. The chain recombines TRBV6-2 or TRBV6-3 with TRBJ1-6; 8 nucleotides agree with TRBD1. Germline V lookup: CDR1 MNHEY, CDR2 SVGEGT. The V gene end was trimmed by 6 bases and the J gene end by 10 bases; junction bases not matched to a gene: 5. This CDR3 has 13 residues. The CDR3 DNA sequence: TGTGCCAGCAGGATTACAGGGGGATCACCCCTCCACTTT. This codes for CASRITGGSPLHF.

The V and J genes are TRBV14 and TRBJ2-1, with D unclear. The CDR3 has 12 residues. V lost 4 bases to trimming and J lost 9 bases, with 10 bases between them. CDR1 SGHDN and CDR2 FVKESK come from the germline V gene. As DNA, the CDR3 is TGTGCCAGCAGCCTCAATGACATTGAGCAGTTCTTC. Protein product: CASSLNDIEQFF.

This sequence joins TRBV4-2 and TRBJ1-1; 7 bases fit TRBD1. In germline, CDR1 is LGHNA, CDR2 YNFKEQ. The CDR3 consists of 15 residues. V dropped 3 bases and J dropped 4; count of bases not matched to a gene: 8. CDR3 sequence: CASSHLDRDSTEAFF. CDR3 bases: TGTGCCAGCAGCCACCTAGACAGGGATAGCACTGAAGCTTTCTTT.

The chain recombines TRBV20-1 with TRBJ2-2; 7 nucleotides line up with TRBD2. The CDR3 covers 15 residues. V was pared by 5 bases and J by 2 bases, with 8 bases of the junction left unmatched. Germline V lookup: CDR1 DFQATT, CDR2 SNEGSKA (reference sequence). CDR3: CSAGTTPLNTGELFF. CDR3 nucleotide sequence: TGCAGTGCTGGGACTACACCCCTAAACACCGGGGAGCTGTTTTTT.

The DNA for the CDR3 is TGTGCCAGCAGCTTAGTGGGGGGGGAGTACAATGAGCAGTTCTTC. Protein product: CASSLVGGEYNEQFF. The V gene is TRBV7-2, the J gene TRBJ2-1; 7 nucleotides line up with TRBD2. Germline-derived CDR1 and CDR2 are SGHTA and FQGNSA. Trimming removed 1 base from V and 4 bases from J; junction bases left unmatched: 4. This CDR3 region has 15 residues.

This clonotype showed up just a few times. One junction end disagrees with the germline gene, perhaps due to a read error. J is TRBJ2-2 and V is TRBV7-7; tentative D call: TRBD2 (6 bases). The CDR3 sequence is 14 residues long. Germline values: CDR1 SSHAT, CDR2 FNYEAQ (reference sequence). The CDR3 DNA reads TGTGCTAGCAGCAAGAGACTAGACACCGGGGAGCTGTTTTTT. It encodes CASSKRLDTGELFF.

The chain employs TRBV4-2 and TRBJ1-2, with 7 positions matching TRBD1. The germline V gene has CDR1 LGHNA and CDR2 YNFKEQ. V was pared by 4 bases and J by 4 bases, with 9 bases of the junction left unmatched. This CDR3 region has 15 residues. CDR3 sequence reads: CASSLQGTSSYGYTF. Written as DNA, the CDR3 is TGTGCCAGCAGCCTACAGGGGACGTCAAGCTATGGCTACACCTTC.